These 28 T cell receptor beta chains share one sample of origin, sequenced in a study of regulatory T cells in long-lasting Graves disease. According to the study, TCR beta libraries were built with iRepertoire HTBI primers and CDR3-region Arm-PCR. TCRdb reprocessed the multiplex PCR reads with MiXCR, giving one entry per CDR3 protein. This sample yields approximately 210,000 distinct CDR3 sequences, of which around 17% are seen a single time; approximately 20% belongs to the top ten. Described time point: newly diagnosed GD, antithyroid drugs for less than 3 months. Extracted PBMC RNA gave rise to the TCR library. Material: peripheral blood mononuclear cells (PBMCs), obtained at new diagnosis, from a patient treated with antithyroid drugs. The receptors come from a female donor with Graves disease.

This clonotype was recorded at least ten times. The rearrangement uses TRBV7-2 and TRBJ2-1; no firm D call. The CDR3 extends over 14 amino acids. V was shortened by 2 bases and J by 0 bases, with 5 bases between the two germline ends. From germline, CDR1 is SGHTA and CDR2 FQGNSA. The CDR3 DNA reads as TGTGCCAGCAGCTTAACACACTCCTACAATGAGCAGTTCTTC. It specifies CASSLTHSYNEQFF.

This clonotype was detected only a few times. CDR3 in amino acids: CASRLGGADTGELFF. The DNA for the CDR3 is TGTGCCAGCAGGCTAGGGGGAGCGGACACCGGGGAGCTGTTTTTT. The chain uses TRBV6-4 and TRBJ2-2; a possible D gene is TRBD1 (6 bases). Trimming took 6 bases from V and 3 from J, leaving 14 bases between them. Germline CDR1 MRHNA, CDR2 SNTAGT. The CDR3 sequence is 15 residues long.

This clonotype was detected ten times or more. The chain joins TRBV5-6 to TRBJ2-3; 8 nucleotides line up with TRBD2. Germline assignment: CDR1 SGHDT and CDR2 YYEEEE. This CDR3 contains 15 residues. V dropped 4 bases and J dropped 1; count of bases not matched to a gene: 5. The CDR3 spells CASSHGGDGTDTQYF. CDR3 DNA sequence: TGTGCCAGCAGCCACGGGGGGGACGGCACAGATACGCAGTATTTT.

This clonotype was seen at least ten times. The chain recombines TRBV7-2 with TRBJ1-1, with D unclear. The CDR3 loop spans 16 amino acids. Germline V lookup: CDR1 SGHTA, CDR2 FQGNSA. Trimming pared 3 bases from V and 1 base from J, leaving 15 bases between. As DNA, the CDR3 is TGTGCCAGCAGCTTTCTATTCACAGCCGGGAACACTGAAGCTTTCTTT. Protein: CASSFLFTAGNTEAFF.

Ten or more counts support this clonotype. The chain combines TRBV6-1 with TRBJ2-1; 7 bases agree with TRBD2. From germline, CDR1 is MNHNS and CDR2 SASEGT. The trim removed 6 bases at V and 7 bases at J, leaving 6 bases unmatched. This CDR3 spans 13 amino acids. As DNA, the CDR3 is TGTGCCAGCAGCCGGGGGGAGCGTAATGAGCAGTTCTTC. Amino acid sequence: CASSRGERNEQFF.

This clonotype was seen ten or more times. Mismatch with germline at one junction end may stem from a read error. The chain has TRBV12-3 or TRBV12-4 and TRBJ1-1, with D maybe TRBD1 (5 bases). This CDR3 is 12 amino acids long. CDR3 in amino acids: CTSSFFREGAFF. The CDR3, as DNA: TGTACCAGCAGTTTTTTCAGGGAGGGGGCTTTCTTT.

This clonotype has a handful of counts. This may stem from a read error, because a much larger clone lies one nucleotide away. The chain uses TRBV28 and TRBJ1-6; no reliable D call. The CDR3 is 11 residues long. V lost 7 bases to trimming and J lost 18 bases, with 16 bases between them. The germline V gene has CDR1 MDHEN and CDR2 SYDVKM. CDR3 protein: CASTNMITPHF. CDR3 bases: TGTGCCAGCACCAATATGATCACCCCCCACTTT.

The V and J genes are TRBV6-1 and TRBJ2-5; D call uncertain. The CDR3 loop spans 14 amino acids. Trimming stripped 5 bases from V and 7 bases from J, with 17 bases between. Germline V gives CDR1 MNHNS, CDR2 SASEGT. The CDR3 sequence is CASSKITEKRTQYF. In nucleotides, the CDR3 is TGTGCCAGCAGTAAAATAACAGAGAAGAGGACCCAGTACTTC.

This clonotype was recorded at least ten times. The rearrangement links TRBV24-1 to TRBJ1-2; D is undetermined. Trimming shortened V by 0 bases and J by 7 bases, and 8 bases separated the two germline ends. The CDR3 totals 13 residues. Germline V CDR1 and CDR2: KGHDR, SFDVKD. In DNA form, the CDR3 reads TGTGCCACCAGTGATTTGTACAGAGGTGGCTACACCTTC. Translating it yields CATSDLYRGGYTF.

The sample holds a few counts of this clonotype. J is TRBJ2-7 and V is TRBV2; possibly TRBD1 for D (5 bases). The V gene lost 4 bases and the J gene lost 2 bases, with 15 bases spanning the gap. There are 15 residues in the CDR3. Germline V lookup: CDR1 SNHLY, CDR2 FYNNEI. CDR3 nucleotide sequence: TGTGCCAGCAGTGTTGACAGTGAGGTTCCCTACGAGCAGTACTTC. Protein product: CASSVDSEVPYEQYF.

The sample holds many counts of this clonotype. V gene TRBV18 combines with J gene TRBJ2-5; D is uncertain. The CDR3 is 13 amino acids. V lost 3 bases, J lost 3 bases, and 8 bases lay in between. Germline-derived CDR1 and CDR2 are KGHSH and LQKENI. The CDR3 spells CASSPESEETQYF. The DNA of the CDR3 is TGTGCCAGCTCACCGGAGAGTGAAGAGACCCAGTACTTC.

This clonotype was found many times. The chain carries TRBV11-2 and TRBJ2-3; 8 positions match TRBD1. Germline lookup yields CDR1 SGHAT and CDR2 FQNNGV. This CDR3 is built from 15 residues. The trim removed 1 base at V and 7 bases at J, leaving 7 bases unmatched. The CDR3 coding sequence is TGTGCCAGCAGCTTAGCTTCGACAGGGGCAAATACGCAGTATTTT. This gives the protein CASSLASTGANTQYF.

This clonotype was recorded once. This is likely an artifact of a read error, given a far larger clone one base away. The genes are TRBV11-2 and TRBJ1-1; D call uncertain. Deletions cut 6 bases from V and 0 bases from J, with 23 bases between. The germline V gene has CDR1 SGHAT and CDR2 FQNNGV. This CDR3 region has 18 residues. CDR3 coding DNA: TGTGCCAGCAGTGACCCCGCCGGGAGGCAGAGAATGAACACTGAAGCTTTCTTT. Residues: CASSDPAGRQRMNTEAFF. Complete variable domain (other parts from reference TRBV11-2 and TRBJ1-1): EAGVAQSPRYKIIEKRQSVAFWCNPISGHATLYWYQQILGQGPKLLIQFQNNGVVDDSQLPKDRFSAERLKGVDSTLKIQPAKLEDSAVYLCASSDPAGRQRMNTEAFFGQGTRLTVV.

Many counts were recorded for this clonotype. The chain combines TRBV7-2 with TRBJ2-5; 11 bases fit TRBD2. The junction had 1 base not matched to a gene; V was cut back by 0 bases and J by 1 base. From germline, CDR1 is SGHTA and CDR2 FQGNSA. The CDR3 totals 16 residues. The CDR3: CASSLALAGGQETQYF. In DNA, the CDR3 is TGTGCCAGCAGCTTAGCTCTAGCGGGAGGCCAAGAGACCCAGTACTTC.

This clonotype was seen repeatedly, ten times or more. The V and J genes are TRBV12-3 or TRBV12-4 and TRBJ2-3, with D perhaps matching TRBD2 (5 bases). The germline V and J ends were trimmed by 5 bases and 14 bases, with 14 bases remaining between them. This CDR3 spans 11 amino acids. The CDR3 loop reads CASSRTQLLYF. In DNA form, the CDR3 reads TGTGCCAGCAGTCGGACTCAGCTTTTGTATTTT.

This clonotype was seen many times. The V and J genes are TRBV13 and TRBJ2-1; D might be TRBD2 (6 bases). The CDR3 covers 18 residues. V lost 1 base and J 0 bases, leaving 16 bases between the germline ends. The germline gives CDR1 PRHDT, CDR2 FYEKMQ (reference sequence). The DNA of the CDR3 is TGTGCCAGCAGCTTAGCGGCTGTTTACGGGAGCTCCTACAATGAGCAGTTCTTC. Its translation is CASSLAAVYGSSYNEQFF. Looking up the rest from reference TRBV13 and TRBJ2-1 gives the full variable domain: AAGVIQSPRHLIKEKRETATLKCYPIPRHDTVYWYQQGPGQDPQFLISFYEKMQSDKGSIPDRFSAQQFSDYHSELNMSSLELGDSALYFCASSLAAVYGSSYNEQFFGPGTRLTVL.

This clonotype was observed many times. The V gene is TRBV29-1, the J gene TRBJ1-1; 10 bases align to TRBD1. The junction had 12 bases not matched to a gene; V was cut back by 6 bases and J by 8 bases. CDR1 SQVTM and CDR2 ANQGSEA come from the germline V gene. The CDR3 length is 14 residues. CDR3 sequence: CSVEPGTGAREAFF. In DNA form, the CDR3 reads TGCAGCGTGGAACCCGGGACAGGGGCTCGGGAAGCTTTCTTT. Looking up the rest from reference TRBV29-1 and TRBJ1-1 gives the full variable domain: SAVISQKPSRDICQRGTSLTIQCQVDSQVTMMFWYRQQPGQSLTLIATANQGSEATYESGFVIDKFPISRPNLTFSTLTVSNMSPEDSSIYLCSVEPGTGAREAFFGQGTRLTVV.

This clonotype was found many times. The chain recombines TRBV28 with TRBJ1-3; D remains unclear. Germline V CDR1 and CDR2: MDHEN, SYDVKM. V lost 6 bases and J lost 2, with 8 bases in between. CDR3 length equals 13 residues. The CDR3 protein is CASRGGAGNTIYF. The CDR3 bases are TGTGCCAGCAGGGGCGGGGCTGGAAACACCATATATTTT.

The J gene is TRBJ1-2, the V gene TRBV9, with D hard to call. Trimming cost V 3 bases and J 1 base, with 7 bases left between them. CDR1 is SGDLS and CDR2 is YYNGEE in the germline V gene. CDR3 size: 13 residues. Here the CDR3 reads CASSAGLNYGYTF. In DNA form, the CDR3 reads TGTGCCAGCAGCGCGGGCCTTAACTATGGCTACACCTTC.

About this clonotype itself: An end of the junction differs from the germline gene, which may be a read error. DNA for the CDR3: TGTGCCAGCAGTTCTTCTCGGCGGGGAGCGGCCTACAATGAGCAGTCCTTC. Translation: CASSSSRRGAAYNEQSF. J is TRBJ2-1 and V is TRBV6-5; perhaps TRBD2 as D (6 bases). CDR1 and CDR2 (germline): MNHEY, SVGAGI. This CDR3 is built from 17 residues.

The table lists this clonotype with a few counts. In DNA form, the CDR3 reads TGTGCCAGCAGTGGTCGAGCTAGCGGGAGCTACGAGCAGTACTTC. Its translation is CASSGRASGSYEQYF. J is TRBJ2-7 and V is TRBV11-2, with 10 positions matching TRBD2. After removal of 6 bases from V and 3 bases from J, the junction contained 8 bases not matched to a gene. This CDR3 is built from 15 residues. The germline gives CDR1 SGHAT, CDR2 FQNNGV. Variable domain in full (rest from reference TRBV11-2 and TRBJ2-7): EAGVAQSPRYKIIEKRQSVAFWCNPISGHATLYWYQQILGQGPKLLIQFQNNGVVDDSQLPKDRFSAERLKGVDSTLKIQPAKLEDSAVYLCASSGRASGSYEQYFGPGTRLTVT.

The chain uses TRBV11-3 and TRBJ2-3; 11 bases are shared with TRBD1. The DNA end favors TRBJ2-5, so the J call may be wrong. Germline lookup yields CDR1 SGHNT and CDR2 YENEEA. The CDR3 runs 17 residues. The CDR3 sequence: CASSSRLGTGGDETQYF. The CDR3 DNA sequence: TGTGCCAGCAGCTCAAGATTAGGGACAGGGGGTGACGAGACCCAGTACTTC.

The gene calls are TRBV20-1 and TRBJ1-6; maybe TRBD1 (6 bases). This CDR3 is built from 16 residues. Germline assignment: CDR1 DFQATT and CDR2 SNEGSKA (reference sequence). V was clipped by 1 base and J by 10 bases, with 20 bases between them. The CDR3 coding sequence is TGCAGTGCTAGAGTTCCTGGGATGCGGGGGGGCTCACCCCTCCACTTT. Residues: CSARVPGMRGGSPLHF.

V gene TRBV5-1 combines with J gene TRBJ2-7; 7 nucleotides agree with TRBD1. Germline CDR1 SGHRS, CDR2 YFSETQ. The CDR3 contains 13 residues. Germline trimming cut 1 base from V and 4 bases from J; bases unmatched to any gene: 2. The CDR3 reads CASSLRGQYEQYF. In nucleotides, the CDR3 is TGCGCCAGCAGCTTGAGGGGACAGTACGAGCAGTACTTC.

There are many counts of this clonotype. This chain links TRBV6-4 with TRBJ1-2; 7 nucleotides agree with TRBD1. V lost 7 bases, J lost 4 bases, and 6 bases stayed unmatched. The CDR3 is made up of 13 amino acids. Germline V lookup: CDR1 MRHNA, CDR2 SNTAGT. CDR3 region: CASTRDSLYGYTF. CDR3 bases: TGTGCCAGCACTAGGGACAGCCTCTATGGCTACACCTTC.

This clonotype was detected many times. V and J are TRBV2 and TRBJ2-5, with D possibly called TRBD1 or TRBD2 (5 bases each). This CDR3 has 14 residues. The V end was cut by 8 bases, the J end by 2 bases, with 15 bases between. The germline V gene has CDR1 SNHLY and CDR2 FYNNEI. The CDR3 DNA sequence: TGTGCCAGCGAGGGTCAGGGATATCAAGAGACCCAGTACTTC. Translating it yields CASEGQGYQETQYF.

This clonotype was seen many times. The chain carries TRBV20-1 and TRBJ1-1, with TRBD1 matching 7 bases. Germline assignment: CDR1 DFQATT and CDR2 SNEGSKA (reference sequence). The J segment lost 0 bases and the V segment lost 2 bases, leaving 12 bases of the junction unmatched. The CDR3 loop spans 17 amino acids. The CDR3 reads CSARKGAPEVVNTEAFF. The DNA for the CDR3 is TGCAGTGCTAGAAAGGGGGCCCCGGAGGTGGTGAACACTGAAGCTTTCTTT.

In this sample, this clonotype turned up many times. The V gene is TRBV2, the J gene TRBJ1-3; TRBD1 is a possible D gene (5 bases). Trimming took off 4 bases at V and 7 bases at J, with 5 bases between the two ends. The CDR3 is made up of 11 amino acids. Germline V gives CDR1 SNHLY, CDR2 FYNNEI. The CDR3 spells CASSGGNTIYF. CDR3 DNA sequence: TGTGCCAGCAGTGGGGGGAACACCATATATTTT. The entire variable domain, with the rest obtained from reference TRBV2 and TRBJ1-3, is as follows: EPEVTQTPSHQVTQMGQEVILRCVPISNHLYFYWYRQILGQKVEFLVSFYNNEISEKSEIFDDQFSVERPDGSNFTLKIRSTKLEDSAMYFCASSGGNTIYFGEGSWLTVV.